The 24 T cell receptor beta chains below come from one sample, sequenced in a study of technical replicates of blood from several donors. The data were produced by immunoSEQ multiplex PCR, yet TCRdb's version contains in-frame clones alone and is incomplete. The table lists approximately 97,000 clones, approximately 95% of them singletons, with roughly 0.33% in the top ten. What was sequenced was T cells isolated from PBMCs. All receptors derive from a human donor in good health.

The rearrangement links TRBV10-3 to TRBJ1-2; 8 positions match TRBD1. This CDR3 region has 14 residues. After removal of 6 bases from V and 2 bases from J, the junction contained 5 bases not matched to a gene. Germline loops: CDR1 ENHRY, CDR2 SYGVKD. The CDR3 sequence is CAISRGQDNYGYTF. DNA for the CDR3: TGTGCCATCAGCAGGGGACAGGACAACTATGGCTACACCTTC.

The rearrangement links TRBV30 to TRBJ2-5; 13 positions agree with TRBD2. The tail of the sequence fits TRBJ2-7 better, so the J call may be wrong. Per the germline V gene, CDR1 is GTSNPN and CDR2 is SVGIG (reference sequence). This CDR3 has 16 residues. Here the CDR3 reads CAWRLKGLAGSYEQYF. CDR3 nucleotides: TGTGCCTGGAGACTTAAGGGACTAGCGGGATCCTACGAGCAGTACTTC.

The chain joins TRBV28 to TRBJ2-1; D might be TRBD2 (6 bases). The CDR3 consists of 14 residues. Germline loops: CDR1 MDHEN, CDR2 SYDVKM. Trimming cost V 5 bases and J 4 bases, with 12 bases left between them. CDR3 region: CASSVGGAYNEQFF. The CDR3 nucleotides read TGTGCCAGCAGTGTCGGAGGGGCTTACAATGAGCAGTTCTTC. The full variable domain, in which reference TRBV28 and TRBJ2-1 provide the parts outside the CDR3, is DVKVTQSSRYLVKRTGEKVFLECVQDMDHENMFWYRQDPGLGLRLIYFSYDVKMKEKGDIPEGYSVSREKKERFSLILESASTNQTSMYLCASSVGGAYNEQFFGPGTRLTVL.

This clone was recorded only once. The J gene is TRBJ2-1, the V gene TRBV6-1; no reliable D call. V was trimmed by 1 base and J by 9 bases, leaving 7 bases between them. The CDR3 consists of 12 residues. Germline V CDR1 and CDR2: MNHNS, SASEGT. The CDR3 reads CASSEGSLEQFF. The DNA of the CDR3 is TGTGCCAGCAGTGAAGGGAGTCTTGAGCAGTTCTTC.

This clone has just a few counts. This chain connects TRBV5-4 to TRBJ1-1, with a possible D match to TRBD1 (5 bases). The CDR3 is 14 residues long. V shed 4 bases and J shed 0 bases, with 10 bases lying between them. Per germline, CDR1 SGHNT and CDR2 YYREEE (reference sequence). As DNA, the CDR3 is TGTGCCAGCAGCCGAAAGGACATGAACACTGAAGCTTTCTTT. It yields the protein CASSRKDMNTEAFF.

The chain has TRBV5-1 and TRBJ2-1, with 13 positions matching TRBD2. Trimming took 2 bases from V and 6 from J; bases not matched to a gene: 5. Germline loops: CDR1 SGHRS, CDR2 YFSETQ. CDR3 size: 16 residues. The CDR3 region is CASSFGTSGIFNEQFF. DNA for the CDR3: TGCGCCAGCAGCTTCGGGACTAGCGGGATCTTCAATGAGCAGTTCTTC.

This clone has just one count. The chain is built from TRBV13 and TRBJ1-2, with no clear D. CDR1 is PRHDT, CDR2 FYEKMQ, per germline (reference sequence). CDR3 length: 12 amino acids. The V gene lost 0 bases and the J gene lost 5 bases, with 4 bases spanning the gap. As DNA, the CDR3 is TGTGCCAGCAGCTTAGGCAATTATGGCTACACCTTC. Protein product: CASSLGNYGYTF.

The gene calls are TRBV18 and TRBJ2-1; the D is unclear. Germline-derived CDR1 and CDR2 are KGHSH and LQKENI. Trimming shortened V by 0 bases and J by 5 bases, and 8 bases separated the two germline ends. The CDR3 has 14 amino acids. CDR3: CASSPPGSDNEQFF. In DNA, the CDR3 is TGTGCCAGCTCACCACCCGGGTCGGACAATGAGCAGTTCTTC.

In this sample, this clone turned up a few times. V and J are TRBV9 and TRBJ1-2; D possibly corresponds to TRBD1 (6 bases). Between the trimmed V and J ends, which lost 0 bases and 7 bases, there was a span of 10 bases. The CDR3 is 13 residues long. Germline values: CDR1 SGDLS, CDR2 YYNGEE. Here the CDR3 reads CASSVGQESGYTF. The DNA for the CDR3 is TGTGCCAGCAGCGTAGGACAGGAAAGTGGCTACACCTTC.

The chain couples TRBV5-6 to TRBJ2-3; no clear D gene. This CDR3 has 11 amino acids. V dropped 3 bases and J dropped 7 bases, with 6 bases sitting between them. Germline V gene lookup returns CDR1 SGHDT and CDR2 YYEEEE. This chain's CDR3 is CASSYSNTQYF. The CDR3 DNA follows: TGTGCCAGCAGCTACTCAAATACGCAGTATTTT. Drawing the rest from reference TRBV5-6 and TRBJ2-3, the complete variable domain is DAGVTQSPTHLIKTRGQQVTLRCSPKSGHDTVSWYQQALGQGPQFIFQYYEEEERQRGNFPDRFSGHQFPNYSSELNVNALLLGDSALYLCASSYSNTQYFGPGTRLTVL.

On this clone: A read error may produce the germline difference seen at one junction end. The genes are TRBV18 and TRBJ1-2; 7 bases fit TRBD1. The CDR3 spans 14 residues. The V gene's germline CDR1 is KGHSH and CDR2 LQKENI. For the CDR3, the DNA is TGTGCCAGCTCACCACCGACGCGACAGGGTCGCTGGGCCTTC. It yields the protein CASSPPTRQGRWAF.

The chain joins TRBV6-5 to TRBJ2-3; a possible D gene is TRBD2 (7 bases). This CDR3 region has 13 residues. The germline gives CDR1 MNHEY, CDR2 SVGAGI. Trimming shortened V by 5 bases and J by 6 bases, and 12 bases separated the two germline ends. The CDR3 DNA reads TGTGCCAGCAGTCGCGGGGGCGGGGATACGCAGTATTTT. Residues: CASSRGGGDTQYF.

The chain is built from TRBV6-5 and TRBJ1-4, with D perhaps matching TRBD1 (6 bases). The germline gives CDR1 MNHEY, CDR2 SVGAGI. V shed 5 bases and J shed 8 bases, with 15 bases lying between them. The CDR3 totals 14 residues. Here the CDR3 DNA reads TGTGCCAGCAGTGGTTGGGGGCTGGGAGAAAAACTGTTTTTT. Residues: CASSGWGLGEKLFF.

The DNA of the CDR3 is TGCGCCAGCAGCTTGGACGGGACTTCCTATGGCTACACCTTC. Translation gives CASSLDGTSYGYTF. This chain links TRBV5-1 with TRBJ1-2, with D perhaps TRBD1 (5 bases). V dropped 0 bases and J dropped 4 bases, with 10 bases sitting between them. Germline CDR1 reads SGHRS; CDR2 reads YFSETQ. The CDR3 is 14 residues long.

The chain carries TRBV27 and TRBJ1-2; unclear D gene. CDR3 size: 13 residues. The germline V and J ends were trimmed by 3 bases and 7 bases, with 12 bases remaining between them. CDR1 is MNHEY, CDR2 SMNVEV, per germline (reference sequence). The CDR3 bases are TGTGCCAGCAGTTTGAGGGTAGATGGTGGCTACACCTTC. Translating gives CASSLRVDGGYTF.

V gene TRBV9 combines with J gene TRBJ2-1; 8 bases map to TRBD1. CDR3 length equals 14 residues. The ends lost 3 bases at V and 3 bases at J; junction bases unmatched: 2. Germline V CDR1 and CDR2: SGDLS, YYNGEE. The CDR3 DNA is TGTGCCAGCAGCGATACAGGGGGCTACAATGAGCAGTTCTTC. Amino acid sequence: CASSDTGGYNEQFF.

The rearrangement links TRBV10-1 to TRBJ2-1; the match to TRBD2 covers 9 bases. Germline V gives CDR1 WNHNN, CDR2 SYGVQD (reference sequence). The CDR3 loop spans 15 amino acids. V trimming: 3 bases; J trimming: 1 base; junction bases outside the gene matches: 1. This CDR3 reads CASSDSGSSYNEQFF. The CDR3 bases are TGCGCCAGCAGTGATAGCGGGAGTTCCTACAATGAGCAGTTCTTC.

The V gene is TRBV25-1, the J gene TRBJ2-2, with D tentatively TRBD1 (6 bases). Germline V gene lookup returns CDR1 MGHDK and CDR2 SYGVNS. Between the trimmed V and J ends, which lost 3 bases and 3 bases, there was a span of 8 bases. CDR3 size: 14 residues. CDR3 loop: CASSEDSDTGELFF. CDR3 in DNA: TGTGCCAGCAGTGAGGACAGTGACACCGGGGAGCTGTTTTTT.

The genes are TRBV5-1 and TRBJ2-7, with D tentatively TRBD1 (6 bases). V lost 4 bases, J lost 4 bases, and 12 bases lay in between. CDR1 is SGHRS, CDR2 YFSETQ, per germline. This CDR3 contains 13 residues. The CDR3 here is CASSPQGNYEQYF. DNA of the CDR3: TGCGCCAGCAGCCCCCAGGGGAATTACGAGCAGTACTTC.

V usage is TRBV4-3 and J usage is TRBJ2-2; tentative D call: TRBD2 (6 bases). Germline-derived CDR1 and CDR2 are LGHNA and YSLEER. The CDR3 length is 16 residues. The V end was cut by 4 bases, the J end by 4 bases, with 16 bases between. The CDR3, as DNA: TGCGCCAGCAGCCCGCAAAGGAGGGCCGGCACCGGGGAGCTGTTTTTT. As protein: CASSPQRRAGTGELFF.

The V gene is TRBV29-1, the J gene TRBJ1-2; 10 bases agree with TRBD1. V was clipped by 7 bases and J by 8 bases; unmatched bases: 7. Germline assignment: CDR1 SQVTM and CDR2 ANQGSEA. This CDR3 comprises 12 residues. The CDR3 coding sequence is TGCAGCGACAGACAGGGGGCGCACGGCTACACCTTC. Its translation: CSDRQGAHGYTF.

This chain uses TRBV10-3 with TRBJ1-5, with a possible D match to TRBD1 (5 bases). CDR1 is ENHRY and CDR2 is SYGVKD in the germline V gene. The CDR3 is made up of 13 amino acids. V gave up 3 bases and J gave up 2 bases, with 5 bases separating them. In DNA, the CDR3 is TGTGCCATCAGTGACAGGGGCAATCAGCCCCAGCATTTT. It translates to CAISDRGNQPQHF.

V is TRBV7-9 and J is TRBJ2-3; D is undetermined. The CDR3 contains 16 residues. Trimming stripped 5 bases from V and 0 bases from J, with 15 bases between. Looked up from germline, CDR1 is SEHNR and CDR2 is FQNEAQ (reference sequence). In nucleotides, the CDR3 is TGTGCCAGCAGCCCCTTTGCGGAGACTAGCACAGATACGCAGTATTTT. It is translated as CASSPFAETSTDTQYF.

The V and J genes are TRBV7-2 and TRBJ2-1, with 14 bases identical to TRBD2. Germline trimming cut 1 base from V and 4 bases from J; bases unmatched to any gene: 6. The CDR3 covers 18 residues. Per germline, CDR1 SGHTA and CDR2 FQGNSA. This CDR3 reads CASSLVRGTSGGYNEQFF. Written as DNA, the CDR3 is TGTGCCAGCAGCTTAGTGAGAGGGACTAGCGGGGGATACAATGAGCAGTTCTTC. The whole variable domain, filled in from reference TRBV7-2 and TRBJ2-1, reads GAGVSQSPSNKVTEKGKDVELRCDPISGHTALYWYRQSLGQGLEFLIYFQGNSAPDKSGLPSDRFSAERTGGSVSTLTIQRTQQEDSAVYLCASSLVRGTSGGYNEQFFGPGTRLTVL.